Below, one TCR beta chain is given with its context. The antigen is unknown. The source of the sample is a study of blood T cells in healthy people across ages. Next came a second PCR, run for about 6 to 12 cycles, which used a sample-barcoded 5' primer along with a J-beta primer mix. With 12 random nucleotides, a template-switch adaptor tagged each individual cDNA molecule. TCRdb ran MiXCR on the 5' RACE reads and lists one entry per CDR3 protein. Of 1.5 million to 2 million distinct CDR3 sequences in the sample, about 50% were seen once. The CDR3 has 13 amino acids. Trimming cost V 8 bases and J 1 base; bases outside gene matches: 2. Germline CDR1 and CDR2: MNHEY and SVGEGT. Findings and limits, study-wide: Estimates drawn from one million T cells were deemed to understate diversity.

The source is a woman aged 35 to 49 in good health. The chain combines TRBV6-2 or TRBV6-3 with TRBJ2-1; 7 nucleotides agree with TRBD1. Sample: blood. This CDR3 reads CASEQGSYNEQFF. In DNA, the CDR3 is TGTGCCAGCGAACAGGGGTCCTACAATGAGCAGTTCTTC.